The clone carrying this T cell receptor (beta chain) has at least ten counts. Its antigen is unidentified. This record belongs to a study of T cells after yellow fever vaccination. Findings and limits, study-wide: Weaker, the secondary response had a peak occurring faster, on day 5 versus 15. Most clones from primary vaccination were detected again post-booster (just over 95% CD4, roughly 85% CD8).

TCRdb called the 5' RACE reads again in MiXCR, with one record for every CDR3 protein. The table records 78,000 or so distinct CDR3 sequences, about 7.2% of them present only once. The sequencing here drew on CD8+ T cells sorted from PBMCs, taken about 10 days after the first yellow fever vaccination. The sequence derives from a man younger than 30 who received the YFV17D yellow fever vaccine.

The CDR3: CASSVTGQNTEAFF. The CDR3 DNA sequence: TGTGCCAGCAGTGTGACAGGGCAGAACACTGAAGCTTTCTTT. The chain has TRBV2 and TRBJ1-1; 7 bases agree with TRBD1. This CDR3 spans 14 amino acids. Germline loops: CDR1 SNHLY, CDR2 FYNNEI. V trimming: 4 bases; J trimming: 1 base; junction bases outside the gene matches: 3.